What follows describes a single T cell receptor beta chain. This clonotype was seen repeatedly, ten times or more. Its antigen remains undetermined. Base qualities are missing; no much larger clone stands one base away. This entry belongs to a study of T cells in Graves' hyperthyroidism and ophthalmopathy (dated by TCRdb to the late 2010s). Study-wide context: Peripheral blood samples were taken at initial diagnosis, before any treatment was given. To identify TCR V-J signatures that set the groups apart, the researchers used a discovery cohort of 100 patients, made up of 40 to 45 with Graves' ophthalmopathy and about 55 with stable Graves' hyperthyroidism. Prospective prediction of ophthalmopathy was tested in an independent validation cohort of about 19 hyperthyroidism patients and 17 patients who later progressed to ophthalmopathy. The approximately 100 discovery patients were divided at random into training and test sets in a 7:3 ratio. In addition, the study compared T-cell repertoires in thyroid tissue and in blood from about 6 Graves' hyperthyroidism patients. After sampling, hyperthyroidism patients received methimazole starting at 30 mg daily, and ophthalmopathy patients received high-dose intravenous methylprednisolone. According to the paper, TCR Vbeta CDR3 sequencing was carried out on roughly 130 peripheral blood samples, which came from approximately 41 ophthalmopathy, 75 or so hyperthyroidism and approximately 17 progressor patients.

TCR beta CDR3 regions were amplified from RNA transcripts. A first-round RT-PCR of the TCR CDR3 used the HTBI primer set with the Qiagen OneStep RT-PCR kit. The libraries were constructed in a second round of multiplex PCR and then size-selected and purified. Libraries were sequenced paired-end with 100 bp reads on an Illumina HiSeq2000. The authors' analysis ran thus. Raw data were processed with SOAPnuke, discarding reads with adapters, uncalled bases, mean Phred below 15, or no exact constant-primer or identifier match. High-quality paired reads were merged with COPE v1.2.5, and unique nucleotide sequences were defined as clonotypes. Clonotypes were aligned to IMGT TRBV, TRBD and TRBJ reference segments using MiTCR v1.1. Analysis was restricted to V-J combinations with a frequency above 0.0001, which covered roughly 99% of repertoires. The TCS score was defined as the ratio of F50 (clonal expansion) to E x V (chaos), calculated using BLOSUM62-based TCRdist between CDR3 peptides within each V-J. Welch's t-statistics and random forest reduced 500 to 550 V-J features to 13, which were used in a naive Bayes classifier (R e1071). The public reads were run again by TCRdb, first through fastp at Q25 and then through MiXCR, and only productive beta chains were kept. Every distinct CDR3 protein forms one entry, paired with its most common genes and DNA. For this entry, the V and J calls and clone size follow TCRdb and not the study's own pipeline. The sample yields some 370,000 distinct CDR3 sequences; around 15% were counted once. The ten largest clones add up to over 25% of the sample.

Ophthalmopathy patients had moderately to severely active disease, with a Clinical Activity Score of 3 or more, a NOSPECS grade of 4 or more, and a disease duration of less than 3 months. The study excluded patients with uncontrolled infections, other autoimmune diseases, pregnancy or lactation. Clinical symptoms, serum thyroxine and TRAb, thyroid ultrasound, and orbital computed tomography formed the basis for the diagnoses. PBMCs were separated from approximately 9.9 ml of fresh peripheral blood using Ficoll-Paque density gradient centrifugation. Total RNA was extracted using Trizol reagent, and RNA quality was assessed on an Agilent 2100 Bioanalyzer. Points the paper makes about the study in general: No statistical method was used to set the sample size in advance, and investigators knew the group allocation. In cross-validation, a model built on a 13 V-J signature told ophthalmopathy apart from stable hyperthyroidism with roughly 87% sensitivity and 81% to 82% specificity, and in testing the same model reached 80%/75%. During validation, the model predicted progression to ophthalmopathy a median of around 7 months ahead of onset, with just under 71% sensitivity and roughly 75% specificity. Blood samples also contained most of the expanded thyroid clonotypes (frequency above 0.001), which suggests that blood repertoires may reflect thyroid immune responses.

Its CDR3 holds 17 amino acids, cysteine through phenylalanine. The read is trimmed to its CDR3 DNA, 51 bases read in frame from base 1. CDR1 and CDR2 were assigned from the germline V gene (reference sequence) as MNHNY and SVGAGI. A distance of 12 bases separates the germline ends of V and J, which lose 0 bases and 0 bases respectively. Recombination connected TRBV6-6 to TRBJ2-1; no confident D gene assignment can be made. Sequenced: blood. The sequence came from a man between 50 and 59 years old with Graves' ophthalmopathy. The CDR3: CASSYSMRGSSYNEQFF. At the DNA level, the sequence is TGTGCCAGCAGTTACTCGATGCGTGGTAGCTCCTACAATGAGCAGTTCTTC.